This passage covers 3 T cell receptor beta chains from one sample sequenced in a study of blood T cell repertoires in COVID-19. Method: immunoSEQ multiplex PCR; TCRdb's copy keeps in-frame clones and lacks some. The sample has about half a million clones, about 88% seen once. The sample comprised PBMCs or T cells enriched from blood (not recorded which). The receptors stem from a woman in her sixties who had recovered from COVID-19.

V gene TRBV27 combines with J gene TRBJ2-1; maybe TRBD2 (5 bases). Germline V gene lookup returns CDR1 MNHEY and CDR2 SMNVEV (reference sequence). Trimming removed 5 bases from V and 6 bases from J, with 14 bases in between. This CDR3 has 14 residues. CDR3 region: CASSGDRGTNEQFF. The CDR3 DNA is TGTGCCAGCAGTGGGGATCGGGGTACCAATGAGCAGTTCTTC.

This sequence joins TRBV6-4 and TRBJ1-2; D might be TRBD1 (5 bases). The CDR3 covers 13 residues. Trimming took off 9 bases at V and 6 bases at J, with 17 bases between the two ends. CDR1 is MRHNA and CDR2 is SNTAGT in the germline V gene. The CDR3: CARRQGGGDGYTF. The CDR3 nucleotides are TGTGCCAGACGCCAGGGCGGGGGGGATGGCTACACCTTC.

This clone occurred a few times. The chain joins TRBV4-1 to TRBJ1-1, with D unresolved. Germline assignment: CDR1 MGHRA and CDR2 YSYEKL. The V gene lost 0 bases and the J gene lost 11 bases, with 13 bases spanning the gap. This CDR3 spans 13 amino acids. CDR3 sequence: CASSQDWRDQAFF. The CDR3 region has the DNA TGCGCCAGCAGCCAAGATTGGAGGGATCAGGCTTTCTTT.